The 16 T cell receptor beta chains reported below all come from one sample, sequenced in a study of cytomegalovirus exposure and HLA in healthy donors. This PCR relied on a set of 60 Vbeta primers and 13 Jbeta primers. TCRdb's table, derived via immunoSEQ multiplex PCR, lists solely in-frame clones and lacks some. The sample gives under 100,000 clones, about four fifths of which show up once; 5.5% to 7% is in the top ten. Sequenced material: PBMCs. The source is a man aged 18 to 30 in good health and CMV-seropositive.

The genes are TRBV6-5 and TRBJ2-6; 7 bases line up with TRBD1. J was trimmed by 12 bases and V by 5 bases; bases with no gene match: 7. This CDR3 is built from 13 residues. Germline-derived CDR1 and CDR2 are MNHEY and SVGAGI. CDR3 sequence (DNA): TGTGCCAGCAGTCATGGACAGGTCAGCGTCCTGACTTTC. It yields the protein CASSHGQVSVLTF.

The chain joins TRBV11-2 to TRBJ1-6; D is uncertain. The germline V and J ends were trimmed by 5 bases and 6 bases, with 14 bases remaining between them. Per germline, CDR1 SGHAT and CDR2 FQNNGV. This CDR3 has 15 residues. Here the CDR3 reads CASSELHLTNSPLHF. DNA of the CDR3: TGTGCCAGCAGCGAACTCCACCTTACTAATTCACCCCTCCACTTT.

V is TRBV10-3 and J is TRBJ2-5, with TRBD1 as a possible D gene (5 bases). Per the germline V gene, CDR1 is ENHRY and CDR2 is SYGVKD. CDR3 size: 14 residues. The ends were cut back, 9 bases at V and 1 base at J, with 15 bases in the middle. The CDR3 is CAMSRAGRQETQYF. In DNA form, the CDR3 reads TGTGCCATGTCAAGGGCAGGGCGCCAAGAGACCCAGTACTTC.

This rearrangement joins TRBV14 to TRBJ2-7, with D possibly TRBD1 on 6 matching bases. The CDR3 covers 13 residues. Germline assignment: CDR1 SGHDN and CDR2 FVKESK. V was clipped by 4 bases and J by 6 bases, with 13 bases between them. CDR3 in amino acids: CASSPFQGTEQYF. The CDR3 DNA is TGTGCCAGCAGCCCTTTTCAGGGGACCGAGCAGTACTTC. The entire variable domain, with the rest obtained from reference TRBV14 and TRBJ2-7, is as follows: EAGVTQFPSHSVIEKGQTVTLRCDPISGHDNLYWYRRVMGKEIKFLLHFVKESKQDESGMPNNRFLAERTGGTYSTLKVQPAELEDSGVYFCASSPFQGTEQYFGPGTRLTVT.

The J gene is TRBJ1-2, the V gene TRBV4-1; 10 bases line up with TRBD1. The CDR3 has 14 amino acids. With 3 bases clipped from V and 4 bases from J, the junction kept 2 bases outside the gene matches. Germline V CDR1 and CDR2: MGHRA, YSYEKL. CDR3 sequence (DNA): TGCGCCAGCAGCCAGGGACAGGGGTCCTATGGCTACACCTTC. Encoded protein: CASSQGQGSYGYTF.

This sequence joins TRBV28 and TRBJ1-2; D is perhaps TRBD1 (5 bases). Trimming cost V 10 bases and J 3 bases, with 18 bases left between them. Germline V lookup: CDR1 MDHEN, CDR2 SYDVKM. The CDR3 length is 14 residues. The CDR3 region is CAIRRERDHYGYTF. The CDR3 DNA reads TGTGCCATCAGACGGGAGCGGGACCACTATGGCTACACCTTC.

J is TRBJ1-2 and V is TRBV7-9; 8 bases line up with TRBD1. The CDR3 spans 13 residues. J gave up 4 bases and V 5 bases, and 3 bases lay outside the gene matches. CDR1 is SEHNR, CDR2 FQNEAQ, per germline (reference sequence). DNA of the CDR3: TGTGCCAGCAGCCGTGACAGGGGCTATGGCTACACCTTC. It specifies CASSRDRGYGYTF.

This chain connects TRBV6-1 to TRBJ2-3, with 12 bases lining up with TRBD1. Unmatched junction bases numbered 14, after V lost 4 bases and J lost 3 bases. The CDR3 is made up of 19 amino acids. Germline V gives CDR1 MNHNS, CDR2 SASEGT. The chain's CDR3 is CASSGAGTGGFIGTDTQYF. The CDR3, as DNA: TGTGCCAGCAGTGGAGCTGGGACAGGGGGCTTTATCGGGACAGATACGCAGTATTTT.

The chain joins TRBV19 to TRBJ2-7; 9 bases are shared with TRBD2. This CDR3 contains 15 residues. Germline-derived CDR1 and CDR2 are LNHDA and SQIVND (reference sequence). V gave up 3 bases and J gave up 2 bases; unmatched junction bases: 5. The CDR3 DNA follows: TGTGCCAGTAGTATGTCTGAGCGGGAGGCCTACGAGCAGTACTTC. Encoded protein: CASSMSEREAYEQYF.

The CDR3 DNA sequence: TGTGCCAGCAGCATACAGGGGTTCACCGGGGAGCTGTTTTTT. Amino acid sequence: CASSIQGFTGELFF. This chain uses TRBV11-2 with TRBJ2-2; 7 bases map to TRBD1. V was clipped by 5 bases and J by 4 bases; unmatched bases: 4. The CDR3 consists of 14 residues. The germline gives CDR1 SGHAT, CDR2 FQNNGV. The whole variable domain, filled in from reference TRBV11-2 and TRBJ2-2, reads EAGVAQSPRYKIIEKRQSVAFWCNPISGHATLYWYQQILGQGPKLLIQFQNNGVVDDSQLPKDRFSAERLKGVDSTLKIQPAKLEDSAVYLCASSIQGFTGELFFGEGSRLTVL.

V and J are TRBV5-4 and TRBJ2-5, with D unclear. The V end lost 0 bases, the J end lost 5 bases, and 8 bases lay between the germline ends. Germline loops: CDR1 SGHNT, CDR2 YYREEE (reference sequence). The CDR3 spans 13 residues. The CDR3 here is CASSLAPVETQYF. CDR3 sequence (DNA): TGTGCCAGCAGCTTGGCTCCGGTTGAGACCCAGTACTTC. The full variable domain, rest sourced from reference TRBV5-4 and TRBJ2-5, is ETGVTQSPTHLIKTRGQQVTLRCSSQSGHNTVSWYQQALGQGPQFIFQYYREEENGRGNFPPRFSGLQFPNYSSELNVNALELDDSALYLCASSLAPVETQYFGPGTRLLVL.

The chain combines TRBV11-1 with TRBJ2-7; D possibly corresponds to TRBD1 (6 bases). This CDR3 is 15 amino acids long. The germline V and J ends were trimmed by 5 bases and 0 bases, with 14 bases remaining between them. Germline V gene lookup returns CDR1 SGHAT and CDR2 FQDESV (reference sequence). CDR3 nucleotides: TGTGCCAGCAGCCAAACAGGGAGCCTCTCCTACGAGCAGTACTTC. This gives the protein CASSQTGSLSYEQYF.

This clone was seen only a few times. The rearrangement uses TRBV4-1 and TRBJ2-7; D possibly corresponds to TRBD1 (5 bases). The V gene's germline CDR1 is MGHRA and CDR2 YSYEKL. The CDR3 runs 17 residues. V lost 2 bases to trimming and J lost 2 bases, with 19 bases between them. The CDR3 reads CASSQRASKVQAYEQYF. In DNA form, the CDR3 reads TGCGCCAGCAGCCAAAGGGCGTCTAAGGTACAGGCCTACGAGCAGTACTTC.

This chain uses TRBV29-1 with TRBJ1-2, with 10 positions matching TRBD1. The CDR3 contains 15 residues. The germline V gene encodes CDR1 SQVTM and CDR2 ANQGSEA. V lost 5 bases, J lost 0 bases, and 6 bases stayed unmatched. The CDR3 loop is CSVPSGTGANYGYTF. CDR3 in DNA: TGCAGCGTTCCATCCGGGACAGGGGCTAACTATGGCTACACCTTC.

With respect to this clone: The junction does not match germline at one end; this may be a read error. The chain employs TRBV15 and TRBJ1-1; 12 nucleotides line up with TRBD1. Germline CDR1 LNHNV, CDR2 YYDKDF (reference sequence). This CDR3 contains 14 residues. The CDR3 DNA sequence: TGTGCCACCAGCAGAGATCCTCGGGACAGGGGGCGCGTCTTT. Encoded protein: CATSRDPRDRGRVF.

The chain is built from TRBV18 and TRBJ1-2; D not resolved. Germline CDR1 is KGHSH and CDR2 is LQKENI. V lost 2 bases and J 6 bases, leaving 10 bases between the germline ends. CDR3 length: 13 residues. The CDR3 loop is CASSPAGLNGYTF. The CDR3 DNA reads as TGTGCCAGCTCACCAGCTGGGCTCAATGGCTACACCTTC.